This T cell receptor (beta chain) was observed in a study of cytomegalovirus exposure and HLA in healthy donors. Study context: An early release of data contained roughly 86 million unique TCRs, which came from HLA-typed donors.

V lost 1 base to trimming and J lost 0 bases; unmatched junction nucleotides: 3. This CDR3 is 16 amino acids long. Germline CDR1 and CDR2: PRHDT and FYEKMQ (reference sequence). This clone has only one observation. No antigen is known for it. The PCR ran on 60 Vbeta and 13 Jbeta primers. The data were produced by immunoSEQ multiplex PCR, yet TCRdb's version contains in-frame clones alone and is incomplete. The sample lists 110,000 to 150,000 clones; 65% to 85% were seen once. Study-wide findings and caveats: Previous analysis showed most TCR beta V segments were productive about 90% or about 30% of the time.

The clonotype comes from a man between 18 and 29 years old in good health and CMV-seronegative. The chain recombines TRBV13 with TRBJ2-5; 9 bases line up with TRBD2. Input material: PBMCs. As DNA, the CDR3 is TGTGCCAGCAGCTTAGCCAGCGGGGGGTACCAAGAGACCCAGTACTTC. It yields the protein CASSLASGGYQETQYF.